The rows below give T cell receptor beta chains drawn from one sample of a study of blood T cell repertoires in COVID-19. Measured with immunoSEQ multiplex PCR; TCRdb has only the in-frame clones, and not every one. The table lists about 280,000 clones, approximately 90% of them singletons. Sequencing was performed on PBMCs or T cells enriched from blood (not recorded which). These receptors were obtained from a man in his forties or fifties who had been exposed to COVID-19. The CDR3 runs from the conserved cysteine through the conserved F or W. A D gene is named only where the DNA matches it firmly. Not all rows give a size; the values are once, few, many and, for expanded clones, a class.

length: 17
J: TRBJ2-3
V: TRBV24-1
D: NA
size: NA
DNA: TGTGCCACCAGTGATCCAGGCGGGGAGAAAGCCACAGATACGCAGTATTTT
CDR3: CATSDPGGEKATDTQYF

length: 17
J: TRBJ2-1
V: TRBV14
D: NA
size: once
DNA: TGTGCCAGCAGCCAAGTGGGGCTAAGCGGGCCGCACAATGAGCAGTTCTTC
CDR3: CASSQVGLSGPHNEQFF

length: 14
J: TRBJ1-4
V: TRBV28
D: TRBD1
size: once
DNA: TGTGCCAGCAGTTCCTACGACAGGGCGGAAAAACTGTTTTTT
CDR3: CASSSYDRAEKLFF

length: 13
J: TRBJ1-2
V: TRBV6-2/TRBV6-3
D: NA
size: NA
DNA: TGTGCCAGCAGTTACTCGAGTAACTATGGCTACACCTTC
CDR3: CASSYSSNYGYTF

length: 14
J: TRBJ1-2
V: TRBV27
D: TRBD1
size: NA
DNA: TGTGCCAGCAGTGTAGTCGGGACAGGTGGCGGCTACACCTTC
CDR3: CASSVVGTGGGYTF

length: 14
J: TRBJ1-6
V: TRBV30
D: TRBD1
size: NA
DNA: TGTGCCTGGAGTCGACAGGGGACTAATTCACCCCTCCACTTT
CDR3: CAWSRQGTNSPLHF

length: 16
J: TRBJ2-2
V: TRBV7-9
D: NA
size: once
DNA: TGTGCCAGCAGCCCACAGGGACAAACGAACACCGGGGAGCTGTTTTTT
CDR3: CASSPQGQTNTGELFF

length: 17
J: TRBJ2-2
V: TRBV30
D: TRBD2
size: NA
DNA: TGTGCCTGGGAGCCGGGACTAGCGGGAGCGAACACCGGGGAGCTGTTTTTT
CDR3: CAWEPGLAGANTGELFF

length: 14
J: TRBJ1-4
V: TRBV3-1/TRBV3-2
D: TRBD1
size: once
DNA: TGTGCCAGCAACACAGGGGGCACTAATGAAAAACTGTTTTTT
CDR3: CASNTGGTNEKLFF

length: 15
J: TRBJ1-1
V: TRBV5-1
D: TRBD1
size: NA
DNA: TGCGCCAGCAGCTTGGCGGGACAGGGTGGCACTGAAGCTTTCTTT
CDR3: CASSLAGQGGTEAFF

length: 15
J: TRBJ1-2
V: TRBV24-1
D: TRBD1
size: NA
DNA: TGTGCCACCAGTGACCGGACAGGGGATGACTATGGCTACACCTTC
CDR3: CATSDRTGDDYGYTF

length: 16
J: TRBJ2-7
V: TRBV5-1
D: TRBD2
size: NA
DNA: TGCGCCAGCAGCTTGGTGTCGGGAGGTGGGGCCTACGAGCAGTACTTC
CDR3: CASSLVSGGGAYEQYF

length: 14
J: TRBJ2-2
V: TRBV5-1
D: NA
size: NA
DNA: TGCGCCAGCAGCTTGGACAGGGTGAACGGGGAGCTGTTTTTT
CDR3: CASSLDRVNGELFF

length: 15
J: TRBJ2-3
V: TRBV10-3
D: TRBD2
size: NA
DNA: TGTGCCATCAGTGTTCAAGCGGGAGCCGCAGATACGCAGTATTTT
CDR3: CAISVQAGAADTQYF

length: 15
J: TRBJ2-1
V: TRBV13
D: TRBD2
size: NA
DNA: TGTGCCAGCAGCTTAGGCGCGGGAGTAGGAAGTGAGCAGTTCTTC
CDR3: CASSLGAGVGSEQFF

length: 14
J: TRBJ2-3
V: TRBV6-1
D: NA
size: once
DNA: TGTGCCAGCAGTGAAGGTCGGGATCCAGATACGCAGTATTTT
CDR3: CASSEGRDPDTQYF

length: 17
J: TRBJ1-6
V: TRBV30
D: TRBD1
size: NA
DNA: TGTGCCTGGAGTTCAACTCACGGGACAGTCTATAATTCACCCCTCCACTTT
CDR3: CAWSSTHGTVYNSPLHF

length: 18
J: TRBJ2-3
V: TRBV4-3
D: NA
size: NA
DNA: TGCGCCAGCAGCCAAGATCTTAAGTGGGAGTTAGGCACAGATACGCAGTATTTT
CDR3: CASSQDLKWELGTDTQYF

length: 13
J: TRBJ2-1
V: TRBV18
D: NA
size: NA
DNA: TGTGCCAGCTCACCACCCGGGGACAATGAGCAGTTCTTC
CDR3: CASSPPGDNEQFF

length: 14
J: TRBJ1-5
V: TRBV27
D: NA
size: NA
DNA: TGTGCCAGCAGTTTATCCAGGGCGCATCAGCCCCAGCATTTT
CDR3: CASSLSRAHQPQHF

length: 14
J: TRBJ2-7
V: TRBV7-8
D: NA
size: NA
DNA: TGTGCCAGCACCTCGGGGATCCGTAGCTACGAGCAGTACTTC
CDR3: CASTSGIRSYEQYF

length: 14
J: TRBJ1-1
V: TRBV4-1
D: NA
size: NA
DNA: TGCGCCAGCAGCCTCCGACAGACGAACACTGAAGCTTTCTTT
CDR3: CASSLRQTNTEAFF

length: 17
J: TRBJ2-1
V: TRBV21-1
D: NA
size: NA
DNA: TGTGCCAACTGGGGGGGTAGCGGGAGGCCCTCGGAAAATGAGCAGTTCTTC
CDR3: CANWGGSGRPSENEQFF

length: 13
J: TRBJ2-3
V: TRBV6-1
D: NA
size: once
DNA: TGTGCCAGCAGTGAAGTTTCGTCGGATACGCAGTATTTT
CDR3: CASSEVSSDTQYF

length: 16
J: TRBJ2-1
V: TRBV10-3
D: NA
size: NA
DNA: TGTGCCATCAGTGAGTCGACGGCGGGGCTATACAATGAGCAGTTCTTC
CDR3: CAISESTAGLYNEQFF

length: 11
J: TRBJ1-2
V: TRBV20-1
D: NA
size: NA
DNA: TGCAGTGCTCCCAGGCGGGCGGGCTACACCTTC
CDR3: CSAPRRAGYTF

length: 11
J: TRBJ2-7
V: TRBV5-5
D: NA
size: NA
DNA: TGTGCCAGCAGCTGGCAGTACGAGCAGTACTTC
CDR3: CASSWQYEQYF

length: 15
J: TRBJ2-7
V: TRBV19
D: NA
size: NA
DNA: TGTGCCAGTAGTGAAGCCGCGCAGGACACCTACGAGCAGTACTTC
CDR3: CASSEAAQDTYEQYF

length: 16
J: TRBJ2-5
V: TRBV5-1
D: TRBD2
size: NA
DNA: TGCGCCAGCAGCCGGGGACTAGCGGGAGATTCCGAGACCCAGTACTTC
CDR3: CASSRGLAGDSETQYF

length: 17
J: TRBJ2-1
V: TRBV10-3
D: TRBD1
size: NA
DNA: TGTGCCATCAGGGGAGAGGGGGCGAGTGAAAGGTACAATGAGCAGTTCTTC
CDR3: CAIRGEGASERYNEQFF

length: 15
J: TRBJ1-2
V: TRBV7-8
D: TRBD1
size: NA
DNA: TGTGCCAGCAGCGACGGGACAGGGCGTTTGTACGGCTACACCTTC
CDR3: CASSDGTGRLYGYTF

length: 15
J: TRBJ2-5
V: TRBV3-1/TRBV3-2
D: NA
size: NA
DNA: TGTGCCAGCAGCCAACAGGGTGGAATTGCGGAGACCCAGTACTTC
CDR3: CASSQQGGIAETQYF

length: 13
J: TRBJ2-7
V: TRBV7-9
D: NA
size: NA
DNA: TGTGCCAGCAGCTGGCAAACATCCTACGAGCAGTACTTC
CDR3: CASSWQTSYEQYF

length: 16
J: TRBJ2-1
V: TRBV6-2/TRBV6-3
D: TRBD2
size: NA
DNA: TGTGCCAGCAGTTTTACTAGCGGGAGCATTTACAATGAGCAGTTCTTC
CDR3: CASSFTSGSIYNEQFF

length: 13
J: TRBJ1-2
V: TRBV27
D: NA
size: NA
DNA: TGTGCCAGCAGTACCCGGGGTAACTATGGCTACACCTTC
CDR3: CASSTRGNYGYTF

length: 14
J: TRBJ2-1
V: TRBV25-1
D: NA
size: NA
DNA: TGTGCCAGCCTGGACAGACGCTCCTACAATGAGCAGTTCTTC
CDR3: CASLDRRSYNEQFF

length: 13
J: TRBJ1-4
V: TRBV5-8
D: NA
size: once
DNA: TGTGCCAGCAGCGCCAACAGGGAGGGGAAACTGTTTTTT
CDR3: CASSANREGKLFF

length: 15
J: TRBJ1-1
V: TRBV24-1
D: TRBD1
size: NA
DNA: TGTGCCACCAGTCCCGGGACAGGGCGGAACACTGAAGCTTTCTTT
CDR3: CATSPGTGRNTEAFF

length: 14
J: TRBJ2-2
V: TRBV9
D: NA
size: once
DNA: TGTGCCAGCAGCGTTCTAGCCTCAAGCGGGGAGCTGTTTTTT
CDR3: CASSVLASSGELFF

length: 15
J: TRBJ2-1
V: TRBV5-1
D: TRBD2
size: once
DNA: TGCGCCAGCAGCCTGGCTAGCGGGACCTACAATGAGCAGTTCTTC
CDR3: CASSLASGTYNEQFF

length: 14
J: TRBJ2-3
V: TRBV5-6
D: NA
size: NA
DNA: TGTGCCAGCAGCTTGGTTCGGGGAGCAGATACGCAGTATTTT
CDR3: CASSLVRGADTQYF

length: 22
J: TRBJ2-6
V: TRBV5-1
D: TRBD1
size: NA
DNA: TGCGCCAGCAGAGAGGGGGCTTGGTTTCGACAGGCCCAGCTCTCTGGGGCCAACGTCCTGACTTTC
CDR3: CASREGAWFRQAQLSGANVLTF

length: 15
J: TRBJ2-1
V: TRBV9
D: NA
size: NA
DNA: TGTGCCAGCAGCGTAGGGAGCGTCACCTACAATGAGCAGTTCTTC
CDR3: CASSVGSVTYNEQFF

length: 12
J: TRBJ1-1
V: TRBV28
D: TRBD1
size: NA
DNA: TGTGCCAGCCGCAGGGGGGCCACTGAAGCTTTCTTT
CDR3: CASRRGATEAFF

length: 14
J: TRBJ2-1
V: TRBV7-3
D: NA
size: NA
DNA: TGTGCCAGCAGCTTTAGAGCGGGTAACAATGAGCAGTTCTTC
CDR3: CASSFRAGNNEQFF

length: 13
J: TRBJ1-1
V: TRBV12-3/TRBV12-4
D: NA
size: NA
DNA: TGTGCCAGCAGGTCCAGGGTGAACACTGAAGCTTTCTTT
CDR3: CASRSRVNTEAFF

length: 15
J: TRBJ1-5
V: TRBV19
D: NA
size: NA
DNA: TGTGCCAGTAGTAGGGCTTTGTTCTGGGATCAGCCCCAGCATTTT
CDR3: CASSRALFWDQPQHF

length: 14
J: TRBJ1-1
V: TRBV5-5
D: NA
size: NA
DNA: TGTGCCAGCAGCTTGTCAGGGTTGAACACTGAAGCTTTCTTT
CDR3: CASSLSGLNTEAFF

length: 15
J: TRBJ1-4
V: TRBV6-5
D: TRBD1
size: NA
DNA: TGTGCCAGCAGTTTGTCCGGGACAGCTAATGAAAAACTGTTTTTT
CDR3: CASSLSGTANEKLFF

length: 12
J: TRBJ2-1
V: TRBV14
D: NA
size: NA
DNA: TGTGCCAGCAGCCAAATCCGCAATGAGCAGTTCTTC
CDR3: CASSQIRNEQFF

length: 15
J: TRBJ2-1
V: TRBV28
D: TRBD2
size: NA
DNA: TGTGCCAGCAGTTGGAGCGGGACCTACAGCAATGAGCAGTTCTTC
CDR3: CASSWSGTYSNEQFF

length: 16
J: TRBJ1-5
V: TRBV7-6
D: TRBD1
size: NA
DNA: TGTGCCAGCAGCTTATCAGCGACAGGGGGCAATCAGCCCCAGCATTTT
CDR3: CASSLSATGGNQPQHF

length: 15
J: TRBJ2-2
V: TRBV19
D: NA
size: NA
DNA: TGTGCCAGTAGTATAGCAGGGTTCGGGTCCGGGGAGCTGTTTTTT
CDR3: CASSIAGFGSGELFF

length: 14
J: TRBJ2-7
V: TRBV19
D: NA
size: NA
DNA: TGTGCCAGTAATCCCGGGACAACCGACTACGAGCAGTACTTC
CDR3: CASNPGTTDYEQYF